The 29 T cell receptor beta chains below were found in one sample sequenced in a study of post-analysis software for immune sequencing data. Study-wide results and caveats: Elevated frequency relative to controls characterized several TRBV segments in patients, TRBV5-6, TRBV5-1 and TRBV20-1 among them.

Unique molecular identifiers featured in each of the TCR beta cDNA libraries. MiXCR, applied by TCRdb to the PCR reads, yields one record per CDR3 protein. The sample consists of about 760,000 distinct CDR3 sequences, around 27% of them appearing once. Their target antigens are unknown. Sequencing was done on a sample of blood. Every receptor here comes from a girl under 18 with multiple sclerosis.

There are a few counts of this clonotype. V usage is TRBV20-1 and J usage is TRBJ1-1; D may be TRBD1 (6 bases). The CDR3 contains 13 residues. Germline CDR1 reads DFQATT; CDR2 reads SNEGSKA (reference sequence). V dropped 7 bases and J dropped 2 bases, with 14 bases sitting between them. The CDR3 DNA is TGCAGTGTGCTGGCAGGGGTCAACACTGAAGCTTTCTTT. Amino acids: CSVLAGVNTEAFF.

This clonotype was counted many times. The V call is TRBV7-2, the J call TRBJ2-7, with no clear D. Germline assignment: CDR1 SGHTA and CDR2 FQGNSA. V lost 1 base and J 7 bases, leaving 11 bases between the germline ends. CDR3 length: 13 residues. In DNA form, the CDR3 reads TGTGCCAGCAGCTTAGAGATCGTCCTAGAGCAGTACTTC. This encodes CASSLEIVLEQYF.

This clonotype showed up just a few times. The chain has TRBV20-1 and TRBJ2-1; 7 nucleotides line up with TRBD1. Germline CDR1 and CDR2: DFQATT and SNEGSKA (reference sequence). CDR3 size: 18 residues. V trimming: 0 bases; J trimming: 3 bases; junction bases outside the gene matches: 14. The CDR3, as DNA: TGCAGTGCTAGAGATTTCAGTGTTTCTCAGGGGGACTACAATGAGCAGTTCTTC. Residues: CSARDFSVSQGDYNEQFF.

This clonotype appeared a few times. The chain joins TRBV24-1 to TRBJ2-3, with 7 bases lining up with TRBD1. CDR3 length equals 15 residues. Germline assignment: CDR1 KGHDR and CDR2 SFDVKD. The V gene end was trimmed by 5 bases and the J gene end by 0 bases; junction bases not matched to a gene: 4. CDR3 residues: CATSATGTSTDTQYF. In nucleotides, the CDR3 is TGTGCCACCAGTGCGACAGGGACAAGCACAGATACGCAGTATTTT.

Note on this clonotype: This may stem from a read error, because a much larger clone lies one nucleotide away. The chain has TRBV5-1 and TRBJ2-3, with TRBD1 identical over 8 bases. Germline V gene lookup returns CDR1 SGHRS and CDR2 YFSETQ. V lost 3 bases, J lost 8 bases, and 8 bases stayed unmatched. The CDR3 totals 14 residues. CDR3 sequence reads: CASSSDRVVVTQYF. The CDR3 DNA is TGCGCCAGCAGCTCGGACAGGGTGGTAGTTACGCAGTATTTT.

V gene TRBV5-1 combines with J gene TRBJ2-3; 14 bases align to TRBD2. This CDR3 has 16 residues. Germline CDR1 reads SGHRS; CDR2 reads YFSETQ. V was clipped by 3 bases and J by 5 bases; unmatched bases: 5. CDR3 loop: CASSSGLAGAEDTQYF. CDR3 coding DNA: TGCGCCAGCAGCTCGGGACTAGCGGGAGCGGAAGATACGCAGTATTTT.

This clonotype was counted ten times or more. V usage is TRBV5-6 and J usage is TRBJ2-5; 7 bases are a match to TRBD2. Germline V CDR1 and CDR2: SGHDT, YYEEEE. The CDR3 is 15 amino acids. With 0 bases clipped from V and 3 bases from J, the junction kept 5 bases outside the gene matches. CDR3 bases: TGTGCCAGCAGCTTGGCCCGGCTAGCGGAAGAGACCCAGTACTTC. Its protein product is CASSLARLAEETQYF.

There are a few counts of this clonotype. The V gene is TRBV5-1, the J gene TRBJ1-1; maybe TRBD1 (6 bases). V gave up 0 bases and J gave up 0 bases, with 12 bases separating them. Germline CDR1 SGHRS, CDR2 YFSETQ. The CDR3 loop spans 16 amino acids. In nucleotides, the CDR3 is TGCGCCAGCAGCTTGGGCATAGGGACATTGAACACTGAAGCTTTCTTT. It encodes CASSLGIGTLNTEAFF.

V usage is TRBV6-6 and J usage is TRBJ2-3; no firm D call. The CDR3 is made up of 13 amino acids. The germline CDR1 and CDR2 sequences are MNHNY and SVGAGI (reference sequence). V was shortened by 0 bases and J by 6 bases, with 7 bases between the two germline ends. CDR3 amino acids: CASSYSGKDTQYF. CDR3 nucleotide sequence: TGTGCCAGCAGTTACTCAGGGAAGGATACGCAGTATTTT.

This clonotype has a count of ten or more. This chain connects TRBV6-5 to TRBJ2-1; D may be TRBD2 (7 bases). Trimming pared 7 bases from V and 15 bases from J, leaving 19 bases between. This CDR3 has 12 amino acids. Germline CDR1 MNHEY, CDR2 SVGAGI. CDR3 loop: CASTPAGAVWFF. For the CDR3, the DNA is TGTGCCAGCACCCCGGCGGGGGCGGTTTGGTTCTTC.

CDR3 in amino acids: CASSLALTWGKFLKEQFF. DNA for the CDR3: TGTGCCAGCAGCTTAGCGCTAACGTGGGGCAAATTCCTAAAGGAGCAGTTCTTC. J is TRBJ2-1 and V is TRBV7-9; D possibly corresponds to TRBD1 (5 bases). Per the germline V gene, CDR1 is SEHNR and CDR2 is FQNEAQ (reference sequence). This CDR3 comprises 18 residues. With 0 bases removed from V and 10 bases from J, the gap between germline ends came to 25 bases.

A word on this clonotype: A much larger clone is a single base away; this may be a read error. This chain joins TRBV4-3 and TRBJ2-5, with 7 nucleotides matching TRBD2. The DNA end is a closer match to TRBJ2-7, so the J assignment may be wrong. CDR1 is LGHNA, CDR2 YSLEER, per germline. This CDR3 region has 16 residues. CDR3 bases: TGCGCCAGCAGCCAAGAAATGTCGAGCGGGACCAACGAGCAGTACTTC. It yields the protein CASSQEMSSGTNEQYF.

The gene calls are TRBV7-2 and TRBJ1-2; D is unclear. From germline, CDR1 is SGHTA and CDR2 FQGNSA. There are 17 residues in the CDR3. V lost 2 bases and J 7 bases, leaving 23 bases between the germline ends. Written as DNA, the CDR3 is TGTGCCAGCAGCTTATCCCCGCCGGGCGGGAGCCCAGGTGGCTACACCTTC. It encodes CASSLSPPGGSPGGYTF.

This clonotype was seen only a few times. This sequence joins TRBV7-9 and TRBJ2-7; D may be TRBD1 or TRBD2 (5 bases each). In germline, CDR1 is SEHNR, CDR2 FQNEAQ (reference sequence). V was pared by 5 bases and J by 2 bases, with 16 bases between. The CDR3 runs 15 residues. CDR3 nucleotides: TGTGCCAGCAGCCGGGACCTCCAAAGCCCCTACGAGCAGTACTTC. Translating gives CASSRDLQSPYEQYF.

This clonotype was observed a handful of times. The chain has TRBV3-1 and TRBJ1-2; D is unclear. The CDR3 runs to 15 residues. Germline CDR1 is LGHDT and CDR2 is YNNKEL (reference sequence). V was trimmed by 2 bases and J by 4 bases, leaving 14 bases between them. The DNA for the CDR3 is TGTGCCAGCAGCCAACTGTCCTCCGGACTCTATGGCTACACCTTC. Translated, it gives CASSQLSSGLYGYTF.

The chain combines TRBV5-1 with TRBJ2-3, with D maybe TRBD2 (5 bases). The CDR3 spans 14 residues. From germline, CDR1 is SGHRS and CDR2 YFSETQ. Trimming removed 4 bases from V and 5 bases from J, with 14 bases in between. CDR3 protein: CASSLRLSGDTQYF. In DNA, the CDR3 is TGCGCCAGCAGCCTCAGACTGAGCGGAGATACGCAGTATTTT.

The chain is built from TRBV6-5 and TRBJ2-4; perhaps TRBD1 as D (5 bases). Per germline, CDR1 MNHEY and CDR2 SVGAGI. The V end was cut by 0 bases, the J end by 0 bases, with 12 bases between. The CDR3 spans 17 residues. The CDR3 nucleotides read TGTGCCAGCAGTTACTCTGGGGCCGCAATAGCCAAAAACATTCAGTACTTC. This translates into CASSYSGAAIAKNIQYF.

The chain links TRBV28 to TRBJ1-6; D remains ambiguous. Germline V CDR1 and CDR2: MDHEN, SYDVKM. This CDR3 has 15 amino acids. Trimming left V 2 bases short and J 4 bases short, with 9 bases between. The CDR3 here is CASSLGVRYNSPLHF. DNA of the CDR3: TGTGCCAGCAGTTTAGGGGTACGATATAATTCACCCCTCCACTTT.

This clonotype came up a few times. The chain uses TRBV20-1 and TRBJ1-1, with D maybe TRBD1 (6 bases). Trimming pared 2 bases from V and 2 bases from J, leaving 12 bases between. This CDR3 contains 14 residues. Germline V lookup: CDR1 DFQATT, CDR2 SNEGSKA (reference sequence). DNA of the CDR3: TGCAGTGCTAGACTGCAGGGGAGTAACACTGAAGCTTTCTTT. Encoded protein: CSARLQGSNTEAFF.

The chain carries TRBV4-3 and TRBJ2-3, with 11 positions matching TRBD2. Germline loops: CDR1 LGHNA, CDR2 YSLEER. This CDR3 is built from 18 residues. Losses at the gene ends were 4 bases for V and 2 bases for J; bases not matched to a gene: 11. CDR3 loop: CASSRRLAGRGSTDTQYF. As DNA, the CDR3 is TGCGCCAGCAGCCGGAGACTAGCGGGGAGGGGATCCACAGATACGCAGTATTTT.

The chain employs TRBV12-3 or TRBV12-4 and TRBJ1-5; 8 bases agree with TRBD1. The CDR3 is made up of 15 amino acids. The V segment lost 8 bases and the J segment 4 bases; nucleotides outside the gene matches: 10. The CDR3 DNA is TGTGCCAGCGAGACTGGACAGGGAGGTAATCAGCCCCAGCATTTT. Protein: CASETGQGGNQPQHF.

The chain couples TRBV20-1 to TRBJ2-4, with a weak D call TRBD2 (6 bases). This CDR3 has 14 residues. Trimming took 3 bases from V and 7 from J, leaving 16 bases between them. Germline CDR1 is DFQATT and CDR2 is SNEGSKA (reference sequence). CDR3 nucleotides: TGCAGTGCTAGCCGAGGTGGAGGGGCTAACATTCAGTACTTC. It translates to CSASRGGGANIQYF.

This clonotype was seen only once. This chain joins TRBV5-1 and TRBJ2-2; D remains unclear. V was shortened by 4 bases and J by 3 bases, with 13 bases between the two germline ends. Germline loops: CDR1 SGHRS, CDR2 YFSETQ. The CDR3 has 15 amino acids. The CDR3 sequence: CASSPWATDTGELFF. The CDR3 DNA follows: TGCGCCAGCAGCCCTTGGGCCACGGACACCGGGGAGCTGTTTTTT.

In this sample, this clonotype turned up many times. The V and J genes are TRBV10-3 and TRBJ2-5, with 9 bases fitting TRBD2. V shed 6 bases and J 2 bases; nucleotides not matched to a gene: 16. CDR1 and CDR2 from the germline V gene are ENHRY and SYGVKD. The CDR3 runs 18 residues. The CDR3 here is CAISLTSGLQSKQETQYF. The CDR3 nucleotides are TGTGCCATCAGCCTGACTAGCGGACTACAGAGTAAACAAGAGACCCAGTACTTC.

Only a few counts were recorded for this clonotype. This chain connects TRBV28 to TRBJ2-7; D gene ambiguous. The germline V gene encodes CDR1 MDHEN and CDR2 SYDVKM. This CDR3 comprises 15 residues. The V end lost 2 bases, the J end lost 0 bases, and 11 bases lay between the germline ends. DNA of the CDR3: TGTGCCAGCAGTTTAATAGGCAGGATCTCCTACGAGCAGTACTTC. Its translation: CASSLIGRISYEQYF.

This clonotype showed up just a few times. The chain couples TRBV20-1 to TRBJ2-5; a weak D match, TRBD2 (7 bases). The CDR3 runs to 16 residues. Germline assignment: CDR1 DFQATT and CDR2 SNEGSKA (reference sequence). Between the trimmed V and J ends, which lost 2 bases and 5 bases, there was a span of 21 bases. The CDR3 protein is CSARPGSGGLGETQYF. The CDR3 coding sequence is TGCAGTGCTAGACCCGGCTCGGGGGGCCTTGGGGAGACCCAGTACTTC.

This clonotype was counted many times. J is TRBJ2-7 and V is TRBV29-1, with 7 bases fitting TRBD1. Germline V CDR1 and CDR2: SQVTM, ANQGSEA. J was trimmed by 4 bases and V by 4 bases; bases with no gene match: 4. This CDR3 comprises 12 residues. The CDR3 loop reads CSVGGTVYEQYF. DNA for the CDR3: TGCAGCGTTGGGGGGACAGTTTACGAGCAGTACTTC.

This clonotype was seen many times. CDR3 DNA: TGCAGCGTTTCCAGGGACGCAGAGACCCAGTACTTC. The encoded protein is CSVSRDAETQYF. V gene TRBV29-1 combines with J gene TRBJ2-5; TRBD1 or TRBD2 may be the D gene (5 bases each). The CDR3 runs 12 residues. Trimming stripped 5 bases from V and 4 bases from J, with 11 bases between. The V gene's germline CDR1 is SQVTM and CDR2 ANQGSEA.

This clonotype was found a few times. The gene calls are TRBV29-1 and TRBJ1-2; no definite D call. This CDR3 spans 13 amino acids. V was clipped by 0 bases and J by 5 bases, with 10 bases between them. Germline V CDR1 and CDR2: SQVTM, ANQGSEA. The chain's CDR3 is CSVEDRRVYGYTF. The CDR3 nucleotides are TGCAGCGTTGAAGATCGTCGAGTTTATGGCTACACCTTC.